The subject of this entry is one T cell receptor (beta chain). Naive CD8 cells lacked CD45RO and underwent positive selection for CCR7, leaving out terminally differentiated effector memory CD45RA+ cells. Assay used: immunoSEQ multiplex PCR; TCRdb lists only in-frame clones, some missing. Of about 2.1 million clones in the sample, 85% to 95% were seen once. This sample stems from a study of shared clonotypes between healthy human individuals. CDR3 length: 15 residues. V was shortened by 3 bases and J by 0 bases, with 12 bases between the two germline ends. Germline assignment: CDR1 SGDLS and CDR2 YYNGEE.

What was sequenced was naive CD8+ T cells from PBMCs. J is TRBJ1-1 and V is TRBV9; D remains ambiguous. The sequence was obtained from a man younger than 35 in good health. Some clones in this sample may be carry-over from other donors' samples. The CDR3 spells CASSARTEMNTEAFF. The CDR3 bases are TGTGCCAGCAGCGCCCGAACCGAGATGAACACTGAAGCTTTCTTT.